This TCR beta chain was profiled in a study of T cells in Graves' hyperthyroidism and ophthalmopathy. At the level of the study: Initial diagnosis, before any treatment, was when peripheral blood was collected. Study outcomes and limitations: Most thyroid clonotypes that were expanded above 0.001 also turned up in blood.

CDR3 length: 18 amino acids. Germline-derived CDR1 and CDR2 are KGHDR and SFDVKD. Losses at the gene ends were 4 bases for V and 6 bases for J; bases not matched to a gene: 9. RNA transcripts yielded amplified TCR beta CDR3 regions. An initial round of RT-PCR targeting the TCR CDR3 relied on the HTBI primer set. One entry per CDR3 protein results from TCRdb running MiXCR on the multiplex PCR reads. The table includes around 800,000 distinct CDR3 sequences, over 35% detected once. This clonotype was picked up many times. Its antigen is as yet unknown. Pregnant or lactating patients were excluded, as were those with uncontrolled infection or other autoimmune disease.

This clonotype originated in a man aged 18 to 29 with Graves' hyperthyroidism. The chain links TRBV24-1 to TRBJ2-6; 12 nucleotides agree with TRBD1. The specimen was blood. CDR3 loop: CATSEGVGQGASANVLTF. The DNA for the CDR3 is TGTGCCACCAGTGAAGGAGTGGGACAGGGGGCATCGGCCAACGTCCTGACTTTC.